This T cell receptor beta chain was identified in a study of CD4 T cells in relation to SARS-CoV-2 and coronaviruses. Across the whole study: Controls used an HIV-1 Nef peptide pool or no peptide.

Unexposed donor CD4+ T cells date from about 2010-2018, before the COVID-19 pandemic. Isolation of CD4+ T cells took place after approximately eleven days in culture. Each well had about 2.1 million PBMCs in around 5% human AB serum with IL-2. Unmatched junction bases numbered 4, after V lost 6 bases and J lost 6 bases. The CDR3 has 12 amino acids. Only in-frame clones appear in the TCRdb table, and some are missing; sequencing was by immunoSEQ multiplex PCR. Here the sample spans under 20,000 clones, around 80% being singletons. Study-wide results and limits: Pre-pandemic and post-infection samples never came from the same donor.

Worth noting for this clone: The antigen remains unidentified.

Sequenced sample: CD4+ T cells from PBMCs, cultured in vitro. This chain connects TRBV12-3 or TRBV12-4 to TRBJ2-7, with TRBD1 matching over 8 bases. The clonotype originates from a human donor in good health. The CDR3 DNA sequence: TGTGCCAGCAGCCTGGACAGGGCCGAGCAGTACTTC. Translating it yields CASSLDRAEQYF.